This TCR beta chain emerged from a study of T-cell reconstitution after alpha-beta-depleted transplantation in children. Study-level findings and limits: Expanded clones from the graft, numbering several hundred, reportedly supplied alpha-beta T cells about two months after transplant.

Construction of the TCRbeta library involved unique molecular identifiers. TCRdb independently ran MiXCR on the PCR reads; one entry per CDR3 protein. The table includes 150,000 to 250,000 distinct CDR3 sequences, 5% to 7.5% detected once. This clonotype was observed at least ten times. What it binds is not known. Germline trimming cut 5 bases from V and 0 bases from J; bases unmatched to any gene: 8. The CDR3 is 15 residues long. The germline CDR1 and CDR2 sequences are DFQATT and SNEGSKA (reference sequence). Sequenced material: PBMCs, taken before TCRalphabeta/CD19-depleted stem cell transplant. The source is a girl under three years old with combined immunodeficiency, due to receive a stem cell transplant. The chain uses TRBV20-1 and TRBJ2-7; TRBD2 aligns across 9 bases. The CDR3 protein is CSAVKGREGSYEQYF. The CDR3 coding sequence is TGCAGTGCTGTCAAAGGGCGGGAGGGCTCCTACGAGCAGTACTTC.